This record concerns one T cell receptor beta chain sequence. Its antigen is unknown. Germline assignment: CDR1 DFQATT and CDR2 SNEGSKA (reference sequence). The CDR3 length is 14 residues. This sample was included in a study of post-analysis software for immune sequencing data. Study summary: Relapsing-remitting, secondary progressive and progressive-relapsing multiple sclerosis were all included among the disease courses. Regarding the study as a whole: With F measure, samples from one preparation batch clustered together strongly. Five TRBV segments (TRBV5-6, TRBV5-1 and TRBV20-1 among them) occurred more frequently in patients than in controls. Multiple sclerosis was associated with a significant reduction in normalized Chao1 diversity relative to controls.

Included in the TCR beta cDNA libraries were unique molecular identifiers. The yield from roughly 1 to 10 million T cells was 500,000 or so cDNA molecules in total. In TCRdb, the PCR reads were re-called with MiXCR into one record per CDR3 protein. The table lists around 400,000 distinct CDR3 sequences, around a third of them singletons, with about an eighth in the top ten. This clonotype was sampled from a girl aged 5-17 years with multiple sclerosis. Sequenced material: blood. This sequence joins TRBV20-1 and TRBJ2-3; the D is unclear. The CDR3, as DNA: TGCAGCGCTTTACGTTCTACACGGACAGATACGCAGTATTTT. Its translation is CSALRSTRTDTQYF.